This is a list of T cell receptor beta chains from one sample in a study of identical twins. Using its own MiXCR run on the 5' RACE reads, TCRdb lists one record per CDR3 protein. The sample includes fewer than 350,000 distinct CDR3 sequences, around 8.8% of them seen just once. These data also formed part of another study, on yellow fever vaccine responses in identical twins.

The sample comprised memory (CD45RO+) T cells sorted from blood. Receptors originate from a woman aged 18-29 years in good health. Each CDR3 is given with its conserved first and last residue. A D gene is named only where the DNA matches it firmly. Not all rows give a size; the values are once, few, many and, for expanded clones, a class.

V gene: TRBV3-1; clone size: many; CDR3 length: 16; D gene: -; J gene: TRBJ2-1; CDR3 protein: CASSQDAGNSYNEQFF; CDR3 DNA: TGTGCCAGCAGCCAAGATGCGGGAAACTCCTACAATGAGCAGTTCTTC
V gene: TRBV28; clone size: many; CDR3 length: 15; D gene: -; J gene: TRBJ2-1; CDR3 protein: CASSAWTFSYNEQFF; CDR3 DNA: TGTGCCAGCTCCGCATGGACATTTTCCTACAATGAGCAGTTCTTC
V gene: TRBV19; clone size: few; CDR3 length: 12; D gene: -; J gene: TRBJ1-2; CDR3 protein: CASRSLNYGYTF; CDR3 DNA: TGTGCCAGTAGATCACTGAACTATGGCTACACCTTC
V gene: TRBV5-1; clone size: many; CDR3 length: 17; D gene: -; J gene: TRBJ2-3; CDR3 protein: CASSLEVRGGGTDTQYF; CDR3 DNA: TGCGCCAGCAGCTTGGAAGTACGAGGCGGGGGCACAGATACGCAGTATTTT
V gene: TRBV5-6; clone size: few; CDR3 length: 14; D gene: -; J gene: TRBJ1-1; CDR3 protein: CASSFQFTNTEAFF; CDR3 DNA: TGTGCCAGCAGCTTTCAATTCACGAACACTGAAGCTTTCTTT
V gene: TRBV10-3; clone size: few; CDR3 length: 12; D gene: -; J gene: TRBJ1-1; CDR3 protein: CAITPGNTEAFF; CDR3 DNA: TGTGCCATCACACCAGGGAACACTGAAGCTTTCTTT
V gene: TRBV10-3; clone size: few; CDR3 length: 14; D gene: TRBD2; J gene: TRBJ2-7; CDR3 protein: CAISPGLANREQYF; CDR3 DNA: TGTGCCATCAGTCCGGGACTAGCCAACAGGGAGCAGTACTTC
V gene: TRBV7-9; clone size: few; CDR3 length: 13; D gene: TRBD1; J gene: TRBJ1-2; CDR3 protein: CASRPGTGDGYTF; CDR3 DNA: TGTGCCAGCAGACCCGGGACAGGGGACGGCTACACCTTC
V gene: TRBV7-2; clone size: many; CDR3 length: 12; D gene: -; J gene: TRBJ2-5; CDR3 protein: CASRKGGETQYF; CDR3 DNA: TGTGCCAGCAGGAAAGGGGGGGAGACCCAGTACTTC
V gene: TRBV7-8; clone size: -; CDR3 length: 16; D gene: TRBD2; J gene: TRBJ2-1; CDR3 protein: CASSRRLADSYNEQFF; CDR3 DNA: TGTGCCAGCAGCCGCAGACTAGCGGACTCCTACAATGAGCAGTTCTTC
V gene: TRBV27; clone size: many; CDR3 length: 15; D gene: TRBD1; J gene: TRBJ2-1; CDR3 protein: CASSSMTGNYNEQFF; CDR3 DNA: TGTGCCAGCAGTTCGATGACAGGGAACTACAATGAGCAGTTCTTC
V gene: TRBV5-1; clone size: few; CDR3 length: 16; D gene: TRBD2; J gene: TRBJ2-2; CDR3 protein: CASRIREGPGTGELFF; CDR3 DNA: TGCGCCAGCAGAATACGGGAGGGCCCTGGCACCGGGGAGCTGTTTTTT
V gene: TRBV28; clone size: few; CDR3 length: 14; D gene: TRBD2; J gene: TRBJ2-3; CDR3 protein: CASSDLAGLDTQYF; CDR3 DNA: TGTGCCAGCAGTGACTTAGCGGGGTTAGATACGCAGTATTTT
V gene: TRBV2; clone size: many; CDR3 length: 16; D gene: -; J gene: TRBJ2-3; CDR3 protein: CASTAWDLSSTDTQYF; CDR3 DNA: TGTGCCAGCACAGCGTGGGACTTATCTAGCACAGATACGCAGTATTTT
V gene: TRBV7-9; clone size: few; CDR3 length: 12; D gene: -; J gene: TRBJ2-1; CDR3 protein: CASGITLNEQFF; CDR3 DNA: TGTGCCAGCGGGATAACGCTCAATGAGCAGTTCTTC
V gene: TRBV20-1; clone size: many; CDR3 length: 12; D gene: -; J gene: TRBJ1-2; CDR3 protein: CSAKDGLYGYTF; CDR3 DNA: TGCAGTGCCAAAGACGGACTCTATGGCTACACCTTC
V gene: TRBV10-3; clone size: few; CDR3 length: 17; D gene: TRBD1; J gene: TRBJ1-1; CDR3 protein: CAISYQTTGSADTEAFF; CDR3 DNA: TGTGCCATCAGCTATCAAACGACAGGGTCCGCGGACACTGAAGCTTTCTTT
V gene: TRBV6-2/TRBV6-3; clone size: many; CDR3 length: 13; D gene: -; J gene: TRBJ1-1; CDR3 protein: CASSLRENTEAFF; CDR3 DNA: TGTGCCAGCAGTTTGAGAGAGAACACTGAAGCTTTCTTT
V gene: TRBV29-1; clone size: -; CDR3 length: 13; D gene: TRBD1; J gene: TRBJ1-1; CDR3 protein: CSVRTGWNTEAFF; CDR3 DNA: TGCAGCGTTCGGACAGGATGGAACACTGAAGCTTTCTTT
V gene: TRBV5-1; clone size: many; CDR3 length: 16; D gene: -; J gene: TRBJ2-1; CDR3 protein: CASSLGQGGALGEQFF; CDR3 DNA: TGCGCCAGCAGCTTGGGCCAGGGTGGTGCTTTAGGTGAGCAGTTCTTC
V gene: TRBV20-1; clone size: -; CDR3 length: 16; D gene: -; J gene: TRBJ1-5; CDR3 protein: CSASLAGEYSNQPQHF; CDR3 DNA: TGCAGTGCTAGTCTAGCAGGGGAGTATAGCAATCAGCCCCAGCATTTT
V gene: TRBV6-5; clone size: many; CDR3 length: 13; D gene: -; J gene: TRBJ1-5; CDR3 protein: CASSLGNNQPQHF; CDR3 DNA: TGTGCCAGCAGTTTAGGGAACAATCAGCCCCAGCATTTT